A selection of T cell receptor beta chains follows, all from one sample in a study of beta chain features in type 1 diabetes. Data came from immunoSEQ multiplex PCR; TCRdb stores just in-frame clones and leaves some out. This sample has hundreds of thousands of clones, with around a sixth found just once. Sample: naive CD4+ T cells from blood. Receptor source: a man between 18 and 35 years old in good health. Each CDR3 is given with its conserved first and last residue. A D gene is named only where the DNA matches it firmly. Clone size is shown for a subset of rows, as once, few, many or a class of expanded clone.

cdr3_length d_call j_call v_call clone_size cdr3_nt cdr3_aa
15 NA TRBJ2-4 TRBV25-1 few TGTGCCAGCAGCGCAGACTTACTAGCCAAAAACATTCAGTACTTC CASSADLLAKNIQYF
16 TRBD1 TRBJ2-1 TRBV5-1 few TGCGCCAGCAGCTTGGAGCCGGGACAGGGGCTCAATGAGCAGTTCTTC CASSLEPGQGLNEQFF
15 TRBD2 TRBJ2-1 TRBV25-1 few TGTGCCAGCAGTGGGACTAGCCATAACTACAATGAGCAGTTCTTC CASSGTSHNYNEQFF
17 NA TRBJ2-2 TRBV28 NA TGTGCCAGCAGTTTTCATAGGTGGGGGGAAAACACCGGGGAGCTGTTTTTT CASSFHRWGENTGELFF
14 NA TRBJ2-4 TRBV9 NA TGTGCCAGCAGCCCTGCGAGCGGGAAAAACATTCAGTACTTC CASSPASGKNIQYF
15 NA TRBJ1-2 TRBV18 few TGTGCCAGCTCACCCAGTACACAGACTAACTATGGCTACACCTTC CASSPSTQTNYGYTF
15 NA TRBJ2-7 TRBV6-4 NA TGTGCCAGCAGTCAAAACGGAGGGCCCTCGGGTGAGCAGTACTTC CASSQNGGPSGEQYF
16 NA TRBJ1-1 TRBV25-1 few TGTGCCAGCAGCAACAGGGTTAGCTTGTTGAACACTGAAGCTTTCTTT CASSNRVSLLNTEAFF
14 TRBD1 TRBJ2-2 TRBV7-3 few TGTGCCAGCAGCTTGGGACAGGGGACCGGGGAGCTGTTTTTT CASSLGQGTGELFF
16 NA TRBJ1-3 TRBV5-8 few TGTGCCAGCAGCTTGAGGATAACGAGCTCTGGAAACACCATATATTTT CASSLRITSSGNTIYF
15 TRBD1 TRBJ2-5 TRBV9 NA TGTGCCAGCAGCGTGGGGACAGGAGGAGGAGAGACCCAGTACTTC CASSVGTGGGETQYF
15 TRBD2 TRBJ2-3 TRBV2 NA TGTGCCAGCAGCCCGGGACTAGCGGGGTGGGATACGCAGTATTTT CASSPGLAGWDTQYF
15 TRBD1 TRBJ2-7 TRBV9 NA TGTGCCAGCAGCGAGCAGGGGGCTCTACCGGGTGAGCAGTACTTC CASSEQGALPGEQYF
15 TRBD1 TRBJ2-3 TRBV7-8 few TGTGCCAGCAGCTTACAGGGGGCTAAGGGAGATACGCAGTATTTT CASSLQGAKGDTQYF
17 NA TRBJ2-7 TRBV7-6 NA TGTGCCAGCAGCTTAGCCCTGGACAGCCAGGGCGCCTACGAGCAGTACTTC CASSLALDSQGAYEQYF
15 TRBD2 TRBJ2-7 TRBV28 few TGTGCCAGCAGTTTTATCGGGAGGCCGGGTTACGAGCAGTACTTC CASSFIGRPGYEQYF
16 NA TRBJ2-3 TRBV11-1 few TGTGCCAGCAGCGCCAGGGGGGACCGGAGCACAGATACGCAGTATTTT CASSARGDRSTDTQYF
17 TRBD2 TRBJ2-5 TRBV9 NA TGTGCCAGCAGCCTCGGGCTAGCGGGGGCTCCGATGGAGACCCAGTACTTC CASSLGLAGAPMETQYF
13 NA TRBJ1-3 TRBV28 NA TGTGCCAGCAGCACAGGGAGTGGAAACACCATATATTTT CASSTGSGNTIYF
18 TRBD2 TRBJ2-7 TRBV4-1 few TGCGCCAGCAGCCACGCTCCGGGACTAGCGGGGCGCTCCTACGAGCAGTACTTC CASSHAPGLAGRSYEQYF
14 TRBD1 TRBJ1-1 TRBV2 NA TGTGCCAGCAGTGTCGGGACAGCGAACACTGAAGCTTTCTTT CASSVGTANTEAFF
14 NA TRBJ1-6 TRBV30 NA TGTGCCTGGAGGTTGACGGCGTATAATTCACCCCTCCACTTT CAWRLTAYNSPLHF
14 NA TRBJ2-1 TRBV7-3 NA TGTGCCAGCAGCCCTAGCAGCTCCTACAATGAGCAGTTCTTC CASSPSSSYNEQFF
14 NA TRBJ2-7 TRBV7-2 NA TGTGCCAGCAGCCGGGACCGAGGGGCCTACGAGCAGTACTTC CASSRDRGAYEQYF
14 TRBD1 TRBJ2-7 TRBV6-6 few TGTGCCAGCAGACCCGGGACAGGTGAATACGAGCAGTACTTC CASRPGTGEYEQYF
15 NA TRBJ2-5 TRBV11-1 NA TGTGCCAGCAGCTTAGAGATTGGCCAGGGAGAGACCCAGTACTTC CASSLEIGQGETQYF
17 TRBD2 TRBJ2-3 TRBV18 few TGTGCCAGCTCACCAATCAGAAGCGGGAGCCTCACAGATACGCAGTATTTT CASSPIRSGSLTDTQYF
14 TRBD2 TRBJ2-5 TRBV7-2 few TGTGCCAGCAGCTTTGGACTAGCGGAAGAGACCCAGTACTTC CASSFGLAEETQYF
13 NA TRBJ1-6 TRBV30 few TGTGCCTGGAGTCGCCAGGGAAATTCACCCCTCCACTTT CAWSRQGNSPLHF
14 TRBD2 TRBJ2-5 TRBV7-9 NA TGTGCCAGCAGCTTAGGCGGGGGGCTAGTCCCCCAGTACTTC CASSLGGGLVPQYF
13 NA TRBJ2-3 TRBV5-4 NA TGTGCCAGCAGCTTGGGCACCACAGATACGCAGTATTTT CASSLGTTDTQYF
15 NA TRBJ2-2 TRBV18 few TGTGCCAGCTCCCGGAACAGCCAGAACACCGGGGAGCTGTTTTTT CASSRNSQNTGELFF
12 NA TRBJ1-4 TRBV7-3 NA TGTGCCAGCAGCTTGCAGGTGGTTCAACTGTTTTTT CASSLQVVQLFF
15 NA TRBJ2-7 TRBV28 few TGTGCCAGCAGTTTATTGAACAGGGACTCCTACGAGCAGTACTTC CASSLLNRDSYEQYF
15 NA TRBJ1-4 TRBV7-2 NA TGTGCCAGCAGCTTTAGGGGTCCCGCAAATGAAAAACTGTTTTTT CASSFRGPANEKLFF
19 NA TRBJ2-4 TRBV19 NA TGTGCCAGTAGTATTGGGCGTTTCCGTGGGGCGAGGGAGCAAAACATTCAGTACTTC CASSIGRFRGAREQNIQYF
16 NA TRBJ2-1 TRBV9 NA TGTGCCAGCAGCGTTTCCCCAGGGACCTTCTACAATGAGCAGTTCTTC CASSVSPGTFYNEQFF
14 TRBD1 TRBJ2-7 TRBV2 NA TGTGCCAGCACTCGGGACAGGCCAACCTACGAGCAGTACTTC CASTRDRPTYEQYF
13 NA TRBJ2-5 TRBV27 few TGTGCCAGCAGTTTGGGGGTCGGAGAGACCCAGTACTTC CASSLGVGETQYF
15 TRBD1 TRBJ1-5 TRBV10-3 few TGTGCCATCAGTGGGACAGGGGTTAGCAATCAGCCCCAGCATTTT CAISGTGVSNQPQHF
16 TRBD1 TRBJ1-2 TRBV6-1 NA TGTGCCAGCAGTGAAGCGGGACAGTACCAGAGATATGGCTACACCTTC CASSEAGQYQRYGYTF
12 NA TRBJ1-2 TRBV12-5 NA TGTGCTAGTGGTTGGGGGGCGGTAGGCTACACCTTC CASGWGAVGYTF
14 TRBD2 TRBJ2-7 TRBV28 NA TGTGCCAGCGGACCCTACTCGGGGGGCTACGAGCAGTACTTC CASGPYSGGYEQYF
17 TRBD1 TRBJ2-2 TRBV11-2 NA TGTGCCACCAGGAAACCCGGGACAGGACGGAACACCGGGGAGCTGTTTTTT CATRKPGTGRNTGELFF
13 TRBD1 TRBJ2-5 TRBV19 NA TGTGCCAGTAGTGAAGACAGGGGGGAGACCCAGTACTTC CASSEDRGETQYF
13 TRBD1 TRBJ2-7 TRBV10-3 few TGTGCCACCCGGGGACAGGGCTACTACGAGCAGTACTTC CATRGQGYYEQYF
15 NA TRBJ1-5 TRBV4-3 NA TGCGCCAGCAGCCAAGAGGAGGGGACCCATCAGCCCCAGCATTTT CASSQEEGTHQPQHF
16 NA TRBJ2-7 TRBV4-3 NA TGCGCCAGCAGCCAATCCCGGGACAAGCAACTCTACGAGCAGTACTTC CASSQSRDKQLYEQYF
13 NA TRBJ2-7 TRBV28 NA TGTGCCAGCAGTTTAGACAGTCCCTACGAGCAGTACTTC CASSLDSPYEQYF
16 NA TRBJ2-1 TRBV18 few TGTGCCAGCTCACGGAGCGGGACATCCTCCTACAATGAGCAGTTCTTC CASSRSGTSSYNEQFF
12 TRBD1 TRBJ1-1 TRBV5-1 NA TGCGCCAGCAGCTTGGAGGGACAGGGGGCTTTCTTT CASSLEGQGAFF
15 NA TRBJ2-1 TRBV5-4 few TGTGCCAGCAGCTTGCTGGCGGGATCCTACAATGAGCAGTTCTTC CASSLLAGSYNEQFF
12 NA TRBJ1-6 TRBV11-3 few TGTGCCAGCAGCTTTGGAAGTTCACCCCTCCACTTT CASSFGSSPLHF
18 NA TRBJ2-6 TRBV10-1 few TGCGCCAGCAGTGAGCACGGAACAAATACCTCTGGGGCCAACGTCCTGACTTTC CASSEHGTNTSGANVLTF
13 NA TRBJ1-2 TRBV28 few TGTGCCAGCAGAACTTCAGGGTTCTATGGCTACACCTTC CASRTSGFYGYTF
11 NA TRBJ2-3 TRBV19 few TGTGCCAGTAGTATCGGGGATACGCAGTATTTT CASSIGDTQYF
15 NA TRBJ2-2 TRBV5-6 NA TGTGCCAGCAGCTTGCGCGGGATTCATACCGGGGAGCTGTTTTTT CASSLRGIHTGELFF
13 NA TRBJ2-5 TRBV30 NA TGTGCCTGGAGCGTACGGGTGGAAGCGTCCCAGTACTTC CAWSVRVEASQYF
15 NA TRBJ2-1 TRBV9 few TGTGCCAGCAGCGTAGGCGGCGGATCCTACAATGAGCAGTTCTTC CASSVGGGSYNEQFF